What follows are 6 T cell receptor beta chains derived from one specimen sequenced in a study of tumor and adjacent non-tumor tissue in lung cancer. RNA was extracted from bulk tissue without any cell sorting. More than 3 cm separated this lung sample from the edge of the tumor. A modified ARM-PCR protocol with three rounds of nested PCR amplified TCRbeta. TCRdb re-derived calls from the multiplex PCR reads in MiXCR, one entry per CDR3 protein. The sample gives approximately 82,000 distinct CDR3 sequences, around 80% of which show up once; under 40% is in the top ten. The sequenced sample was distant non-tumor lung tissue. These receptors all stem from a man between 65 and 79 years old with non-small cell lung cancer.

The chain recombines TRBV28 with TRBJ2-3; D unresolved. Germline V CDR1 and CDR2: MDHEN, SYDVKM. This CDR3 has 16 residues. With 10 bases removed from V and 2 bases from J, the gap between germline ends came to 22 bases. As DNA, the CDR3 is TGTGCCAATAGCCCAACCCAATCTTCTCACACAGATACGCAGTATTTT. It codes for CANSPTQSSHTDTQYF.

Points on this clonotype: One base away lies a much larger clone, so this may be a sequencing read error. V is TRBV5-6 and J is TRBJ1-6, with 9 bases aligning to TRBD1. This CDR3 is 15 amino acids long. J gave up 7 bases and V 6 bases, and 8 bases lay outside the gene matches. CDR1 and CDR2 (germline): SGHDT, YYEEEE. CDR3 residues: CASNPGTGRNSPLHF. As DNA, the CDR3 is TGTGCCAGCAACCCGGGGACAGGGCGAAATTCACCCCTCCACTTT.

About this clonotype itself: This may come from a read error, since a much larger clone is one base off. The chain has TRBV10-3 and TRBJ1-1, with a tentative D call TRBD1 (5 bases). Germline V gene sequence: CDR1 ENHRY, CDR2 SYGVKD. The CDR3 has 13 residues. CDR3: CAISTAMNTEAYF. In nucleotides, the CDR3 is TGTGCCATATCGACAGCCATGAACACTGAAGCTTACTTT.

About this clonotype: This CDR3 is missing its conserved last phenylalanine or tryptophan, likely due to a read error. The gene calls are TRBV10-3 and TRBJ2-3; D remains unclear. The CDR3 contains 16 residues. The V and J ends lost 6 bases and 3 bases respectively, with 19 bases between them. From germline, CDR1 is ENHRY and CDR2 SYGVKD. The CDR3 protein is CAISDGLVGITDTQYS. CDR3 DNA sequence: TGTGCCATCAGCGATGGATTAGTGGGAATAACAGATACGCAGTATTCT.

Note on this clonotype: At one boundary the junction diverges from the germline segment, which might be a read error. CDR3 residues: CASSWDKAYEQDF. The CDR3 DNA follows: TGCGCCAGCAGCTGGGACAAAGCCTACGAGCAAGACTTC. The V call is TRBV5-1, the J call TRBJ2-7; TRBD1 is a possible D gene (6 bases). Germline lookup yields CDR1 SGHRS and CDR2 YFSETQ. This CDR3 comprises 13 residues.

A few counts support this clonotype. A much larger clone differs by one base, so this may be a read error. V usage is TRBV6-2 or TRBV6-3 and J usage is TRBJ2-4; D not certain. The CDR3 contains 14 residues. Between the trimmed V and J ends, which lost 10 bases and 0 bases, there was a span of 13 bases. Germline CDR1 is MNHEY and CDR2 is SVGEGT. The DNA for the CDR3 is TGTGCCACCGTGCTAAATCTAGCCAAAAACATTCAGTACTTC. Encoded protein: CATVLNLAKNIQYF.